These T cell receptor beta chains were read from a single sample in a study of cytomegalovirus exposure and HLA in healthy donors. Only in-frame clones appear in the TCRdb table, and some are missing; sequencing was by immunoSEQ multiplex PCR. Of 200,000 to 250,000 clones listed, around 89% are singletons. Input material: PBMCs. The receptors stem from a woman between 18 and 30 years old in good health and CMV-seronegative. Both conserved end residues are part of each CDR3. A D gene is named only where the DNA matches it firmly. Clone size, where shown, is once, few, many, or a class for clones that have expanded.

d_call	clone_size	cdr3_length	v_call	j_call	cdr3_nt	cdr3_aa
TRBD2	.	16	TRBV4-2	TRBJ2-1	TGTGCCAGCAGCCGACCCCTAACGGGGGGTTACAATGAGCAGTTCTTC	CASSRPLTGGYNEQFF
TRBD2	.	15	TRBV9	TRBJ2-7	TGTGCCAGCAGCCCAACCGACTACCCCGGGAGGGAGCAGTACTTC	CASSPTDYPGREQYF
TRBD1	.	15	TRBV6-5	TRBJ1-1	TGTGCCAGCAGTTCCCTCCGGACAGGCGGCCATGAAGCTTTCTTT	CASSSLRTGGHEAFF
TRBD2	once	17	TRBV5-4	TRBJ2-3	TGTGCCAGCAGCTTGGGAGGGACTAGCGGACTCACAGATACGCAGTATTTT	CASSLGGTSGLTDTQYF
.	.	16	TRBV5-6	TRBJ2-7	TGTGCCAGCAGCTTGAAAGCCCTAGCGATCACCTACGAGCAGTACTTC	CASSLKALAITYEQYF
.	.	14	TRBV19	TRBJ1-4	TGTGCCAGTAGTTGGACAGCAACTAATGAAAAACTGTTTTTT	CASSWTATNEKLFF
TRBD1	.	15	TRBV7-2	TRBJ2-2	TGTGCCAGCAGCTCGCAGGGGGCCGGCACCGGGGAGCTGTTTTTT	CASSSQGAGTGELFF
TRBD1	once	14	TRBV5-1	TRBJ2-7	TGCGCCAGCAGCTTGGAGGGACAGTCGTACGAGCAGTACTTC	CASSLEGQSYEQYF
.	.	13	TRBV7-9	TRBJ2-5	TGTGCCAGCAGCTTAGAACTAGTCGAGACCCAGTACTTC	CASSLELVETQYF
TRBD1	.	15	TRBV13	TRBJ1-1	TGTGCCAGCAGCCCGACAGGGAGAGGGAACACTGAAGCTTTCTTT	CASSPTGRGNTEAFF
TRBD2	.	15	TRBV19	TRBJ2-2	TGTGCCAGTAGTCTGGCTAGCGGATACACCGGGGAGCTGTTTTTT	CASSLASGYTGELFF
TRBD2	.	16	TRBV7-2	TRBJ2-3	TGTGCCAGCAGCTTATCCAGGACTAGCGGCACAGATACGCAGTATTTT	CASSLSRTSGTDTQYF
.	.	14	TRBV28	TRBJ1-2	TGTGCCAGCAGTCTCAGACAGAGAGGCTATGGCTACACCTTC	CASSLRQRGYGYTF
TRBD2	.	15	TRBV6-5	TRBJ2-3	TGTGCCAGCAGTTCTTACGCGGGAGCCACAGATACGCAGTATTTT	CASSSYAGATDTQYF
.	.	17	TRBV11-3	TRBJ1-2	TGTGCCAGCAGCTTAGTAGCCTCAGGGAGGGAACACTATGGCTACACCTTC	CASSLVASGREHYGYTF
.	.	13	TRBV9	TRBJ2-7	TGTGCCAGCAGCCTACCCGACAGTCTCGAGCAGTACTTC	CASSLPDSLEQYF
.	.	17	TRBV29-1	TRBJ1-1	TGCAGCGTTGAAGATCCATACAGAAGAAGGATGAACACTGAAGCTTTCTTT	CSVEDPYRRRMNTEAFF
.	.	17	TRBV6-1	TRBJ1-6	TGTGCCAGCAGTGTATTTTCTGGACAGCGCGGGAATTCACCCCTCCACTTT	CASSVFSGQRGNSPLHF
.	.	14	TRBV7-9	TRBJ2-2	TGTGCCAGCAGCTTAGATCAGAACACCGGGGAGCTGTTTTTT	CASSLDQNTGELFF
.	.	13	TRBV5-8	TRBJ1-1	TGTGCCAGCAGCACCGGTCCCGACACTGAAGCTTTCTTT	CASSTGPDTEAFF
TRBD1	.	17	TRBV2	TRBJ1-2	TGTGCCAGCAGTCTAAGGACAGGGGGCCTGATCCTCAATGGCTACACCTTC	CASSLRTGGLILNGYTF
TRBD2	.	18	TRBV5-1	TRBJ2-1	TGCGCCAGCAGCCCTAGAACTAGCGGGGGGTTCTCCTACAATGAGCAGTTCTTC	CASSPRTSGGFSYNEQFF
.	.	16	TRBV11-2	TRBJ1-2	TGTGCCAGCAGTTTTTACAGACAGCGCCGTGTCTATGGCTACACCTTC	CASSFYRQRRVYGYTF
TRBD1	.	17	TRBV28	TRBJ1-2	TGTGCCAGCGGAAGCTCGGGACAGGGGGCGCGAGGCTATGGCTACACCTTC	CASGSSGQGARGYGYTF
.	.	17	TRBV10-2	TRBJ2-4	TGCGCCAGCAGTCAGGACTATCCGAAGCTAGCCAAAAACATTCAGTACTTC	CASSQDYPKLAKNIQYF
TRBD1	.	19	TRBV7-7	TRBJ2-7	TGTGCCAGCAGCCACCGTTCCCGGGACAGGGGATGCGAGACCTACGAGCAGTACTTC	CASSHRSRDRGCETYEQYF
.	.	14	TRBV2	TRBJ2-5	TGTGCCAGCACTATCTTCGGGGAACAAGAGACCCAGTACTTC	CASTIFGEQETQYF
.	.	17	TRBV7-9	TRBJ1-4	TGTGCCAGCAGCCCCCCCCTAACCGCGCGGACTAATGAAAAACTGTTTTTT	CASSPPLTARTNEKLFF
.	.	14	TRBV19	TRBJ1-3	TGTGCCAGTAGTAGGAGCAGCTCTGGAAACACCATATATTTT	CASSRSSSGNTIYF
.	.	13	TRBV9	TRBJ2-5	TGTGCCAGCAGCGTACAGTACCAAGAGACCCAGTACTTC	CASSVQYQETQYF
.	.	17	TRBV5-1	TRBJ2-6	TGCGCCAGCAGCTTGGCCGTGGGAGCTACTGGGGCCAACGTCCTGACTTTC	CASSLAVGATGANVLTF
.	few	15	TRBV6-5	TRBJ1-2	TGTGCCAGCAGTCCCCGTGGAGGTAGGAGGAATGGCTACACCTTC	CASSPRGGRRNGYTF
TRBD2	.	15	TRBV6-5	TRBJ2-7	TGTGCCAGCAGTTACTCGGGGGGAGGGTCCTACGAGCAGTACTTC	CASSYSGGGSYEQYF
.	.	13	TRBV6-5	TRBJ2-1	TGTGCCAGCAGTTCCTTACTAGCCTCAGAGCAGTTCTTC	CASSSLLASEQFF
.	once	13	TRBV2	TRBJ1-2	TGTGCCAGCAGAGATTCAGGATTCGGTGGCTACACCTTC	CASRDSGFGGYTF
.	.	15	TRBV11-1	TRBJ1-1	TGTGCCAGCAGCTTTTACGATATGGGGGGCACTGAAGCTTTCTTT	CASSFYDMGGTEAFF
TRBD1	.	16	TRBV5-6	TRBJ1-1	TGTGCCAGCAGCAAGCGGACAGGGAGGTTGGACACTGAAGCTTTCTTT	CASSKRTGRLDTEAFF
.	.	14	TRBV6-5	TRBJ2-3	TGTGCCAGCAGTTATATCGGACAGACAGATACGCAGTATTTT	CASSYIGQTDTQYF
.	.	14	TRBV5-5	TRBJ2-7	TGTGCCAGCAGCTTACCCTTTAGTCGGGACGAGCAGTACTTC	CASSLPFSRDEQYF
TRBD1	.	15	TRBV7-2	TRBJ1-6	TGTGCCAGCAGCAGCCAGGGGGCGATTTATTCACCCCTCCACTTT	CASSSQGAIYSPLHF
TRBD1	.	13	TRBV6-4	TRBJ2-7	TGTGCCAGCAGTCCCGGGACAGGGGCCACTCAGTACTTC	CASSPGTGATQYF
.	.	16	TRBV10-3	TRBJ1-5	TGTGCCATCAGTGAGGACGGCGACAGGTCAAATCAGCCCCAGCATTTT	CAISEDGDRSNQPQHF